The present TCR beta chain was sequenced within a study of OX40 agonist ivuxolimab in advanced cancers. The study in broad terms: Ivuxolimab, which targeted the costimulatory receptor OX40 (CD134), was an agonistic, fully human IgG2 monoclonal antibody. The point of sequencing TCRbeta in the periphery was to test whether ivuxolimab changed TCR sequence diversity and drove clonal T-cell expansion. Partial responses occurred in three dose-escalation patients: two with cutaneous melanoma and one with hepatocellular carcinoma. Intravenous ivuxolimab was administered to patients every 2 weeks at six dose levels: 0.01, 0.1, 0.3, 1.5, 3 and 10 mg/kg. The dose-escalation cohort was around 83% male with a mean age of approximately 59 years, ranging from roughly 23 to 80. Of the approximately 54 dose-escalation patients, hepatocellular carcinoma was present in approximately 20, melanoma in around 15, renal cell carcinoma in 9 and head and neck cancer in 9. Prior anti-PD-1, anti-PD-L1 or anti-CTLA-4 therapy was permitted, and approximately 40% of dose-escalation patients had received checkpoint inhibitors. The paper reports the monotherapy dose-escalation portion (N ≈ 50 patients) of the phase I ivuxolimab trial.

V is pruned by 1 base and J by 1 base, leaving 4 bases of the junction without a gene match. As encoded in the germline V gene, CDR1 is MGHDK while CDR2 is SYGVNS. Counted from cysteine to phenylalanine, this CDR3 has 16 amino acids. The entry retains the CDR3 DNA only, 48 bases that are in frame from base 1. The trial excluded patients who had a history of autoimmune disease or were on systemic immunosuppression. Peripheral blood for TCR sequencing was collected from all dose cohorts at baseline, on cycle 4 day 1, and on cycle 7 day 1. The samples were drawn from a first-in-human, open-label, multicenter phase I dose-escalation trial of ivuxolimab. The trial enrolled adults with locally advanced or metastatic head and neck squamous cell, hepatocellular, melanoma or renal cell carcinoma. Before TCR sequencing, CD4+ T cells and CD8+ T cells were sorted from peripheral blood as separate populations.

About this clone: Its binding antigen is unknown. Within one base of it there is no much larger clone, and no base qualities were kept.

What the study reported, not specific to this receptor: After ivuxolimab, expanded clones were on average more numerous among CD8+ T cells than among CD4+ T cells. Partial responders in the 0.1-3.0 mg/kg groups had among the lowest normalized peripheral clonal expansion, especially among CD8+ T cells. At doses of 0.1 to 3.0 mg/kg, clonal expansion of both CD4+ and CD8+ T cells in blood was seen between baseline and week 6. Low levels of normalized T-cell clonal expansion were also seen in some patients who did not respond. The antigen specificity of the clonally expanded peripheral T cells was not determined.

To sequence the TCRbeta CDR3 region, genomic DNA was isolated from the sorted cells. The immunoSEQ Assay was used to sequence the TCRbeta CDR3 regions. Drawn from immuneACCESS, this table holds only the in-frame rearrangements with V and J called that TCRdb kept. Clones are partly lost; checked studies trace under half to an unresolved V gene and leave the rest unexplained. The sample table lists approximately 69,000 clones, about 94% of them with a count of one. The top ten clones comprise more than 15% of the sample. The sequence came from an adult with an advanced solid tumor such as melanoma, head and neck, liver or kidney cancer. The sample in question was CD4+ or CD8+ T cells sorted from blood, obtained in a trial of the OX40 agonist ivuxolimab. Rearrangement joined TRBV25-1 to TRBJ1-2; the central 9 bases match TRBD1. Here is the DNA: TGTGCCAGCAGTGAATTGGGACAGGGAGTTAACTATGGCTACACCTTC. The translation is CASSELGQGVNYGYTF.